The TCR beta chain described here comes from a study of T-cell memory formation after mild COVID-19. This clonotype came up a few times. Antigen: not known. MiXCR was run by TCRdb on the 5' RACE reads, yielding one entry per CDR3 protein. The sample lists around 530,000 distinct CDR3 sequences; approximately 21% were seen once. Study-level findings and limits: Confirmation of SARS-CoV-2 specificity was lacking for second-wave clones peaking day 37.

Germline CDR1 is MNHEY and CDR2 is SVGAGI. The length of the CDR3 is 14 residues. V lost 6 bases to trimming and J lost 0 bases, with 11 bases between them. The clonotype was recovered from an adult woman who had mild COVID-19 (a few samples of this study predate the infection). Cell type and time point are not known. The sequencing input was PBMCs or a T cell subset sorted from them (not recorded which). The chain has TRBV6-5 and TRBJ1-1; D possibly corresponds to TRBD1 (6 bases). The CDR3 coding sequence is TGTGCCAGCAGAAGGGACACTATGAACACTGAAGCTTTCTTT. Amino acid sequence: CASRRDTMNTEAFF.